This T cell receptor beta chain stems from a study of shared clonotypes between healthy human individuals. For the study at large: Three plates each covered CD4 naive and memory; CD8 naive two, CD8 memory one.

Naive CD8 cells comprised CD45RO-negative, CCR7-positively selected cells, excluding terminally differentiated effector memory CD45RA+ cells. Looked up from germline, CDR1 is ENHRY and CDR2 is SYGVKD. The CDR3 has 14 residues. V dropped 8 bases and J dropped 6; count of bases not matched to a gene: 6. Around 30,000 T cell genomes (about 210 ng DNA) went into each sorted-subset replicate. Authors' analysis steps: ImmunoSEQ junction-only sequences lacked quality scores, so their filtering differed. Profiling relied on immunoSEQ multiplex PCR, and the TCRdb table lists in-frame clones only, not all of them. D and trimming come from the DNA, and the V and J calls and clone size come from that table. Of hundreds of thousands of clones detected, more than 95% appear once; the ten largest clones hold 0.3%.

The rearrangement uses TRBV10-3 and TRBJ2-2; 10 positions agree with TRBD1. The receptor was derived from a young man in good health. Material: naive CD8+ T cells sorted from blood. The CDR3 sequence: CAIPGTGEAGELFF. The CDR3 DNA reads as TGTGCCATCCCGGGGACAGGGGAGGCCGGGGAGCTGTTTTTT.